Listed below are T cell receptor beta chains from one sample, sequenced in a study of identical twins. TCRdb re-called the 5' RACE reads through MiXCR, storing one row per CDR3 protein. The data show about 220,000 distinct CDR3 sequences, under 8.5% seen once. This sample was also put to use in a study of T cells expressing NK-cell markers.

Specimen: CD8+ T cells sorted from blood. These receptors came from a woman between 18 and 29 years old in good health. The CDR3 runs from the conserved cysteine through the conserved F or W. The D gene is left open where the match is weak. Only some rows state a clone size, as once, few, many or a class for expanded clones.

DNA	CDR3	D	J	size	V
TGTGCCAGCAGCGTAGGGGTGTTGAACACTGAAGCTTTCTTT	CASSVGVLNTEAFF	.	TRBJ1-1	many	TRBV9
TGTGCCAGCAGCTTCAGTCCGGAGAGCTCCTACAATGAGCAGTTCTTC	CASSFSPESSYNEQFF	.	TRBJ2-1	.	TRBV7-9
TGTGCCAGCAGCCCAGAGGGACCTTACGAGGGGACGCAGTATTTT	CASSPEGPYEGTQYF	.	TRBJ2-3	many	TRBV7-8
TGTGCCAGCAGCCCCCAGGGGAACACTGAAGCTTTCTTT	CASSPQGNTEAFF	.	TRBJ1-1	many	TRBV9
TGTGCCAGCAGGGAGGGTGGTGAAAAACTGTTTTTT	CASREGGEKLFF	.	TRBJ1-4	many	TRBV12-3/TRBV12-4
TGCGCCAGCTCCCTCCGCACGAGTACGATTACAGATACGCAGTATTTT	CASSLRTSTITDTQYF	.	TRBJ2-3	many	TRBV5-1
TGCAGTGCTAGAGATCCAAAGGACAGGGAGGTTTCACCCCTCCACTTT	CSARDPKDREVSPLHF	TRBD1	TRBJ1-6	many	TRBV20-1
TGTGCCAGCAGTTTAATTCGGCTTACAGGTACTCCGGTCGTCGACGACGAGCAGTACTTC	CASSLIRLTGTPVVDDEQYF	.	TRBJ2-7	many	TRBV12-3/TRBV12-4
TGTGCCAGCAGTATATATGGCGGGGGGGCCTACGAGCAGTACTTC	CASSIYGGGAYEQYF	TRBD2	TRBJ2-7	.	TRBV27
TGTGCCAGCAGCCCAGTGGGGCGGGAGACCCAGTACTTC	CASSPVGRETQYF	.	TRBJ2-5	many	TRBV12-3/TRBV12-4
TGCAGCGTTGGGGGGACTAGCGGGCAGCTCACAGATACGCAGTATTTT	CSVGGTSGQLTDTQYF	TRBD2	TRBJ2-3	.	TRBV29-1
TGTGCCAGCAGTTCCTTACAGGGGGGAAATCAGCCCCAGCATTTT	CASSSLQGGNQPQHF	TRBD1	TRBJ1-5	many	TRBV6-5
TGCAGTGCTAGGCTTATTGGGCGGGGGCCTAACACAGATACGCAGTATTTT	CSARLIGRGPNTDTQYF	.	TRBJ2-3	.	TRBV20-1
TGTGCCAGCAGCTTGGCTGCGGGGAAAGCCTACGAGCAGTACTTC	CASSLAAGKAYEQYF	.	TRBJ2-7	.	TRBV7-9
TGTGCCAGCAGTGCGTCCGGTAGCACCGGGGAGCTGTTTTTT	CASSASGSTGELFF	.	TRBJ2-2	.	TRBV6-1
TGTGCCAGCAGCTTAGATAGGACTAGCGGGCCCGCTGTGGATGAGCAGTTCTTC	CASSLDRTSGPAVDEQFF	TRBD2	TRBJ2-1	few	TRBV11-2
TGTGCCAGCACCCCCCAGACAGGGTCCAACTATGGCTACACCTTC	CASTPQTGSNYGYTF	TRBD1	TRBJ1-2	many	TRBV9
TGTGCCAGCAGCCCAGCATTCGTCCGCACAGATACGCAGTATTTT	CASSPAFVRTDTQYF	.	TRBJ2-3	.	TRBV12-3/TRBV12-4
TGTGCCAGCAGTGAAATGGGGACAGTTTCACCCCTCCACTTT	CASSEMGTVSPLHF	TRBD1	TRBJ1-6	many	TRBV2
TGTGCCAGCAGGAGAGGGGGGTCAAACACTGAAGCTTTCTTT	CASRRGGSNTEAFF	.	TRBJ1-1	many	TRBV25-1
TGTGCCAGCAGTTCCCTACAGGAAGCTTTCTTT	CASSSLQEAFF	.	TRBJ1-1	many	TRBV12-3/TRBV12-4
TGCAGTGCTAGAGGGGGAGGGGAGCAGTACTTC	CSARGGGEQYF	TRBD2	TRBJ2-7	.	TRBV20-1
TGTGCCAGCAGCGCCAGACTAGCGTGGGCACCGGATACGCAGTATTTT	CASSARLAWAPDTQYF	TRBD2	TRBJ2-3	many	TRBV7-2
TGTGCCAGCAGCGTGCGGCTAGCGGGAGTATACGAGCAGTACTTC	CASSVRLAGVYEQYF	TRBD2	TRBJ2-7	.	TRBV9
TGTGCCTGGAGTGTACCTGGGAGCACTGAAGCTTTCTTT	CAWSVPGSTEAFF	.	TRBJ1-1	few	TRBV30
TGTGCCAGCAGCTTTGTGGTCACAGATACGCAGTATTTT	CASSFVVTDTQYF	.	TRBJ2-3	many	TRBV11-2
TGCAGTGCTAGAGATTACGGAGCTTTCTTT	CSARDYGAFF	.	TRBJ1-1	.	TRBV20-1
TGTGCCAGCAGTTACGAGGGGTCGGGTGGCTACACCTTC	CASSYEGSGGYTF	.	TRBJ1-2	many	TRBV6-5
TGCGCCAGCAGCCAGACCGGGACTAGCGGAATTCGGGGCACAGATACGCAGTATTTT	CASSQTGTSGIRGTDTQYF	TRBD2	TRBJ2-3	few	TRBV4-3
TGTGCCTGGGTTGCGGGAGGGACCGATCCCTACAATGAGCAGTTCTTC	CAWVAGGTDPYNEQFF	TRBD2	TRBJ2-1	.	TRBV30
TGCGCCAGCAGCTCCTTTTACCCGGTGAACACTGAAGCTTTCTTT	CASSSFYPVNTEAFF	.	TRBJ1-1	many	TRBV4-3
TGTGCCAGTAGTATTGAGCAGGGCTTGAACACTGAAGCTTTCTTT	CASSIEQGLNTEAFF	.	TRBJ1-1	few	TRBV19
TGTGCCAGCAGCACCCCTAGTAGCGGGGGGCAAACTGAAGCTTTCTTT	CASSTPSSGGQTEAFF	.	TRBJ1-1	.	TRBV7-9
TGTGCCAGCAGCGGCAGGACTAGCGGGGGTTACGAGCAGTACTTC	CASSGRTSGGYEQYF	TRBD2	TRBJ2-7	few	TRBV7-9
TGTGCCAGCAGTTTAACAGGGGCCGATGGCTACACCTTC	CASSLTGADGYTF	TRBD1	TRBJ1-2	few	TRBV12-3/TRBV12-4
TGTGCCAGCAGCCACAGGGAAGAGACCCAGTACTTC	CASSHREETQYF	.	TRBJ2-5	many	TRBV12-3/TRBV12-4
TGTGCCAGCAGCTTAGAGTCTCTGGCCCTTCTGGGGCACAATGAGCAGTTCTTC	CASSLESLALLGHNEQFF	.	TRBJ2-1	many	TRBV11-2
TGCGCCAGCAGCCTGTCGGATTCCTCATGGGAGACCCAGTACTTC	CASSLSDSSWETQYF	.	TRBJ2-5	.	TRBV4-1
TGTGCCAGCAGCCAAGAGTCGACGCAGTATTTT	CASSQESTQYF	.	TRBJ2-3	.	TRBV3-1
TGTGCCAGCAGCTTATTAATTCGGGAGTATAGCGGGAGGCGCGATGATGAGCAGTTCTTC	CASSLLIREYSGRRDDEQFF	TRBD2	TRBJ2-1	many	TRBV11-1
TGCGCCAGCAGCCAGAGCGGGGAAGGGGACTATGGCTACACCTTC	CASSQSGEGDYGYTF	.	TRBJ1-2	few	TRBV4-1
TGTGCCAGCAGCTTAGGGAACAGGGTATCCACCTACGAGCAGTACTTC	CASSLGNRVSTYEQYF	.	TRBJ2-7	few	TRBV7-9
TGTGCCAGCAGTTCCGACCTGGGGCAGCATCCGATTTACAATGAGCAGTTCTTC	CASSSDLGQHPIYNEQFF	.	TRBJ2-1	.	TRBV12-3/TRBV12-4
TGTGCCAGCAGTTTACCCCCCTCCTACAATGAGCAGTTCTTC	CASSLPPSYNEQFF	.	TRBJ2-1	.	TRBV12-3/TRBV12-4
TGTGCCAGCAGTTTTAGCGGGGCTAGCACAGATACGCAGTATTTT	CASSFSGASTDTQYF	TRBD2	TRBJ2-3	many	TRBV12-3/TRBV12-4
TGTGCCAGCAGTCTACCAGGGGGCAATGGCTACACCTTC	CASSLPGGNGYTF	TRBD1	TRBJ1-2	many	TRBV12-3/TRBV12-4
TGTGCCAGCAGCGCATCCTCCGGGACTTGGGAGGGCTACGAGCAGTACTTC	CASSASSGTWEGYEQYF	TRBD2	TRBJ2-7	few	TRBV9
TGTGCCAGCAGCCCAAGAATCGGCCATTTTTATGGCTACACCTTC	CASSPRIGHFYGYTF	.	TRBJ1-2	many	TRBV14
TGTGCCAGCAGCCAACACCGTTTCGACAGGGAACCGAATGAGCAGTTCTTC	CASSQHRFDREPNEQFF	TRBD1	TRBJ2-1	few	TRBV3-1
TGTGCCACCACCCCCTTAGTACGGATCTTGAACACTGAAGCTTTCTTT	CATTPLVRILNTEAFF	.	TRBJ1-1	.	TRBV24-1
TGTGCCAGCAGCCAGAGAAGAACTGAAGCTTTCTTT	CASSQRRTEAFF	.	TRBJ1-1	many	TRBV12-3/TRBV12-4
TGTGCCACCAGCGAGCCGACGAGGGATGGCTACACCTTC	CATSEPTRDGYTF	.	TRBJ1-2	few	TRBV15
TGTGCCAGCACCAAGGGCAGGGACTACGAGCAGTACTTC	CASTKGRDYEQYF	.	TRBJ2-7	.	TRBV13
TGTGCCAGCAAGGGACCTAGCGGGATCGATGAGCAGTTCTTC	CASKGPSGIDEQFF	TRBD2	TRBJ2-1	.	TRBV7-9
TGTGCCAGCAGTTTATTCGGACTAGCGGCAGCCTACAATGAGCAGTTCTTC	CASSLFGLAAAYNEQFF	TRBD2	TRBJ2-1	.	TRBV12-3/TRBV12-4
TGTGCCAGCAGGGAGACAGGGGGAGAGACCCAGTACTTC	CASRETGGETQYF	TRBD1	TRBJ2-5	.	TRBV27
TGTGCCAGCAGTTTATGGGGTAAGGGCTACGAGCAGTACTTC	CASSLWGKGYEQYF	.	TRBJ2-7	.	TRBV27